These T cell receptor beta chains were read from a single sample in a study of blood T cell repertoires in COVID-19. Sequenced by immunoSEQ multiplex PCR; TCRdb stores in-frame clones only, minus some. The sample has under 200,000 clones; roughly 88% are singletons. Sequencing was done on a sample of PBMCs or T cells enriched from blood (not recorded which). The source is a woman aged 60-75 years who had recovered from COVID-19. Each CDR3 is given with its conserved first and last residue. The D gene is left open where the match is weak. Clone size is shown for a subset of rows, as once, few, many or a class of expanded clone.

V gene	D gene	clone size	J gene	CDR3 DNA	CDR3 protein
TRBV3-1/TRBV3-2	TRBD2	-	TRBJ2-3	TGTGCCAGCAGCCAAGGGGCGGGAGACACAGATACGCAGTATTTT	CASSQGAGDTDTQYF
TRBV6-5	-	-	TRBJ1-3	TGTGCCAGCGCAGGGGCTGGAAACACCATATATTTT	CASAGAGNTIYF
TRBV28	TRBD2	-	TRBJ2-1	TGTGCCAGCAGTTTGGGAGGGGCAAGATACAATGAGCAGTTCTTC	CASSLGGARYNEQFF
TRBV2	TRBD2	-	TRBJ2-3	TGTGCCAGCAGTGTTGTAGCGGGAGGAACAGATACGCAGTATTTT	CASSVVAGGTDTQYF
TRBV7-9	-	-	TRBJ1-1	TGTGCCAGCAGCTTTTCCCAGGGTTCAGAAGCTTTCTTT	CASSFSQGSEAFF
TRBV28	TRBD1	few	TRBJ2-6	TGTGCCAGCAGTTCTCCGGGACAGCCAATCTCTGGGGCCAACGTCCTGACTTTC	CASSSPGQPISGANVLTF
TRBV2	-	once	TRBJ2-7	TGTGCCAGCGGGGGGTCGGAGAGCTCCTACGAGCAGTACTTC	CASGGSESSYEQYF
TRBV9	TRBD2	-	TRBJ2-3	TGTGCCAGCAGCGTAGAGACTAGCGGGGGGGCGGTAGATACGCAGTATTTT	CASSVETSGGAVDTQYF
TRBV18	TRBD2	-	TRBJ2-1	TGTGCCAGCTCACCCAGGCGGGGGGTTTACAATGAGCAGTTCTTC	CASSPRRGVYNEQFF
TRBV7-3	-	-	TRBJ1-6	TGTGCCAGCAGCTTAAGTGAGGGTTCACCCCTCCACTTT	CASSLSEGSPLHF
TRBV5-1	TRBD1	-	TRBJ2-3	TGCGCCAGCAGCAGATCACAGGGGGTTAAGGATACGCAGTATTTT	CASSRSQGVKDTQYF
TRBV19	TRBD1	-	TRBJ2-7	TGTGCCAGTAGTATGGGACAGTATTACGAGCAGTACTTC	CASSMGQYYEQYF
TRBV4-1	-	-	TRBJ2-3	TGCGCCAGCAGCCAAGCGACAGACACAGATACGCAGTATTTT	CASSQATDTDTQYF
TRBV2	-	-	TRBJ1-5	TGTGCCAGCAGTGTCTCAGGCAACCAGCCCCAGCATTTT	CASSVSGNQPQHF
TRBV11-2	-	-	TRBJ1-4	TGTGCCAGCAGCCCTAGGGGTGCAACTAATGAAAAACTGTTTTTT	CASSPRGATNEKLFF
TRBV30	-	-	TRBJ1-5	TGTGCCTGGAGTACTAGGACAGACATAAAGCCCCAGCATTTT	CAWSTRTDIKPQHF
TRBV18	-	-	TRBJ2-2	TGTGCCAGCTCACCACTGGAGGGGAGGTTTACGCCCGGGGAGCTGTTTTTT	CASSPLEGRFTPGELFF
TRBV18	-	-	TRBJ2-1	TGTGCCAGCTCACCACCGGCGGTAGAAGGCGAGCAGTTCTTC	CASSPPAVEGEQFF
TRBV29-1	TRBD2	-	TRBJ2-7	TGCAGCGTTTCTAGCGGGGGTGCAGCCTACGAGCAGTACTTC	CSVSSGGAAYEQYF
TRBV7-2	TRBD1	once	TRBJ2-7	TGTGCCAGCAGCTTCGGACAGGGTGTCCACGAGCAGTACTTC	CASSFGQGVHEQYF
TRBV3-1/TRBV3-2	-	-	TRBJ2-5	TGTGCCAGCAGCCTTACACAAGAGACCCAGTACTTC	CASSLTQETQYF
TRBV6-5	TRBD1	once	TRBJ1-4	TGTGCCACCAAGGGACAGACAACTAATGAAAAACTGTTTTTT	CATKGQTTNEKLFF
TRBV5-1	-	-	TRBJ1-1	TGCGCCAGCAGCTTGGGCTCAGACAGTGAAGCTTTCTTT	CASSLGSDSEAFF
TRBV9	-	once	TRBJ1-4	TGTGCCAGCAGCGTAGGCGGGGGGGGAAGTGCAACTAATGAAAAACTGTTTTTT	CASSVGGGGSATNEKLFF
TRBV6-6	-	-	TRBJ1-1	TGTGCCAGCAGTTACCGGGACACCATGAACACTGAAGCTTTCTTT	CASSYRDTMNTEAFF
TRBV7-9	-	few	TRBJ1-1	TGTGCCAGCGTAGCAGAGAACACTGAAGCTTTCTTT	CASVAENTEAFF
TRBV28	-	-	TRBJ2-7	TGTGCCAGCAGTGGACAGACCAACCGTTACGAGCAGTACTTC	CASSGQTNRYEQYF
TRBV19	TRBD1	-	TRBJ1-2	TGTGCCAGTACCCTAAGGGGACAGGGTGGCTATGGCTACACCTTC	CASTLRGQGGYGYTF
TRBV29-1	-	-	TRBJ2-2	TGCAGCGTTGGGGCAGGGGTCGACACCGGGGAGCTGTTTTTT	CSVGAGVDTGELFF
TRBV6-6	TRBD1	-	TRBJ2-1	TGTGCCAGCAGTCGAAAACGGGACAGGGTTATTGATGAGCAGTTCTTC	CASSRKRDRVIDEQFF
TRBV6-1	-	-	TRBJ1-5	TGTGCCAGCAGTGAAGTCCCGGGTAATCAGCCCCAGCATTTT	CASSEVPGNQPQHF
TRBV6-1	TRBD1	-	TRBJ1-1	TGTGCCAGCAGTGGACAGGGGGCTGTGGCTTTCTTT	CASSGQGAVAFF
TRBV9	-	-	TRBJ2-1	TGTGCCAGCAGCGTGGGAGCGGTCAGGGGGGATGAGCAGTTCTTC	CASSVGAVRGDEQFF
TRBV5-1	-	-	TRBJ2-2	TGCGCCAGCAGCTTGGGGACCGGGACAATCGGGGAGCTGTTTTTT	CASSLGTGTIGELFF
TRBV6-2/TRBV6-3	-	-	TRBJ1-2	TGTGCCAGCAGTACCTCTACAGGAGACCCCTATGGCTACACCTTC	CASSTSTGDPYGYTF
TRBV27	-	-	TRBJ2-7	TGTGCCAGCAGTTTTGTGGGGGCGGGCAGCTCCTACGAGCAGTACTTC	CASSFVGAGSSYEQYF
TRBV4-2	-	-	TRBJ1-1	TGTGCCAGCAGCCAAGATAATACTCTTTGGACTGAAGCTTTCTTT	CASSQDNTLWTEAFF
TRBV7-7	-	-	TRBJ2-5	TGTGCCAGCAGCTTGCTGGCGACGGGACAAGAGACCCAGTACTTC	CASSLLATGQETQYF
TRBV4-2	-	-	TRBJ2-1	TGTGCCAGCAGCCAAGATCTGGGAAGGGGCCGGTATGAGCAGTTCTTC	CASSQDLGRGRYEQFF
TRBV5-4	TRBD1	once	TRBJ2-5	TGTGCCAGCAGCCGTGACAGGGGACAATCCAGGGAGACCCAGTACTTC	CASSRDRGQSRETQYF